This T cell receptor (beta chain) was identified during a study of T cells in narcolepsy. Overall study: Enrolled donors included narcolepsy type 1 or type 2 patients and healthy controls.

Using immunoSEQ multiplex PCR, the repertoire was profiled, and TCRdb retains in-frame clones only, with some absent. The sample lists approximately 35,000 clones; around 80% were seen once. Germline CDR1 reads SGHVS; CDR2 reads FNYEAQ. Between the trimmed V and J ends, which lost 3 bases and 6 bases, there was a span of 14 bases. The CDR3 has 14 amino acids. Whole-study findings and limits: HCRT-specific and TRIB2-specific autoreactive clonotypes appeared among same-patient CSF and blood CD4+ clonotypes. In some patient and control memory CD4+ samples, autoreactive clones were absent. Autoreactive clonotypes reportedly recurred in blood of same and different patients, not controls.

About this clone itself: What it binds is unknown.

Material for sequencing was memory (CD45RA-) CD4+ T cells from blood. The chain employs TRBV7-6 and TRBJ2-5; no clear D gene. The TCR was taken from a human donor in good health. For the CDR3, the DNA is TGTGCCAGCAGCTTGTGGGGTGTCGTTCAGACCCAGTACTTC. Its protein product is CASSLWGVVQTQYF.